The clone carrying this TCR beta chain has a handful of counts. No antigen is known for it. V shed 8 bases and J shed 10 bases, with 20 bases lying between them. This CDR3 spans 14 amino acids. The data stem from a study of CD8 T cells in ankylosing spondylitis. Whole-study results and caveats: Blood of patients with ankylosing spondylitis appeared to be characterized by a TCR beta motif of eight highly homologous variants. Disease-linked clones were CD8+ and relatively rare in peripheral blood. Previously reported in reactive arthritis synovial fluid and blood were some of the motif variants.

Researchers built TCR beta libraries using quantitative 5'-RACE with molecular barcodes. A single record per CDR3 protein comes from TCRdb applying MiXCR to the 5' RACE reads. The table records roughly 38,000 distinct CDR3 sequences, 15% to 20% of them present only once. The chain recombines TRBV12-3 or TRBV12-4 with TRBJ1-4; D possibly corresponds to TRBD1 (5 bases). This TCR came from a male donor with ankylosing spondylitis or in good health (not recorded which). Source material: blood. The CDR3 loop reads CASLQAEGGGKLFF. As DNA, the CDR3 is TGTGCCAGCCTTCAAGCGGAGGGCGGGGGAAAACTGTTTTTT.